This T cell receptor beta chain was captured in a study of T cells after yellow fever vaccination. Findings and caveats of the study: Boosting was followed by the reappearance of most primary-vaccination clones (roughly 96% CD4, about 88% CD8). Researchers noted that a small share of clonotypes showed up in both CD4 and CD8 compartments.

This clonotype was counted between two and nine times. Its antigen remains unidentified. From the 5' RACE reads, TCRdb called clonotypes with MiXCR, one entry per CDR3 protein. The repertoire holds 500,000 to 650,000 distinct CDR3 sequences, with about 15% as singletons. The receptor comes from a man aged 18 to 29 who received the YFV17D yellow fever vaccine. Sequencing used PBMCs, obtained less than 6 days after the first yellow fever vaccination.

CDR3 amino acids: CASSQVLTRGRNTEAFF. As DNA, the CDR3 is TGTGCCAGCAGCCAAGTTCTAACTCGGGGAAGAAACACTGAAGCTTTCTTT. The chain recombines TRBV3-1 with TRBJ1-1, with D uncertain. Trimming removed 1 base from V and 2 bases from J, with 17 bases in between. The germline V gene encodes CDR1 LGHDT and CDR2 YNNKEL (reference sequence). The CDR3 runs to 17 residues.